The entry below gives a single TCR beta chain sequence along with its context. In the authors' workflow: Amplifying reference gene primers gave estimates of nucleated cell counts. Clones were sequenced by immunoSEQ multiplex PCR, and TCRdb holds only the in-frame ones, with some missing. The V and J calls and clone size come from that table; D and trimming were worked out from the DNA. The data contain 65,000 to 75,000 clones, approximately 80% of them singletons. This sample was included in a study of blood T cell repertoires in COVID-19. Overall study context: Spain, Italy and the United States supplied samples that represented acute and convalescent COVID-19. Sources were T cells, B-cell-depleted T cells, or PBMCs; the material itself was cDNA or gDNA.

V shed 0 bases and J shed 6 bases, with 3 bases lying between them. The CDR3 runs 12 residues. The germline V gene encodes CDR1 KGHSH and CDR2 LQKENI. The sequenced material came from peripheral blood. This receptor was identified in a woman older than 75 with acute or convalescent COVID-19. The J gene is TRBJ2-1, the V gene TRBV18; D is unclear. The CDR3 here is CASSPPANEQFF. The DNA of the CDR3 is TGTGCCAGCTCACCACCGGCCAATGAGCAGTTCTTC.